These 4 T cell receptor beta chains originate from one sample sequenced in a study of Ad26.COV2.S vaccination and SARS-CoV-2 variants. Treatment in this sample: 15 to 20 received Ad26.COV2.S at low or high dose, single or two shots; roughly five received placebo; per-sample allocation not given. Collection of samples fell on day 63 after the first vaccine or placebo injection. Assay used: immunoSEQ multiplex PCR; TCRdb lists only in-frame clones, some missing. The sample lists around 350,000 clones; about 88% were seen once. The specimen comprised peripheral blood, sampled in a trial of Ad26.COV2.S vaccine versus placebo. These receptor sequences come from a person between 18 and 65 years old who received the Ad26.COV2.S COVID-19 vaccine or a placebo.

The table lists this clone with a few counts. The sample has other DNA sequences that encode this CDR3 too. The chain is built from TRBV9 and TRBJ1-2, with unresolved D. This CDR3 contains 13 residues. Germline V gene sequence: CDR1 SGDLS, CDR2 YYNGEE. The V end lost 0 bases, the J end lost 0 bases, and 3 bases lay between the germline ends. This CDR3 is CASSVDTNYGYTF. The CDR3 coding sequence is TGTGCCAGCAGCGTAGATACTAACTATGGCTACACCTTC.

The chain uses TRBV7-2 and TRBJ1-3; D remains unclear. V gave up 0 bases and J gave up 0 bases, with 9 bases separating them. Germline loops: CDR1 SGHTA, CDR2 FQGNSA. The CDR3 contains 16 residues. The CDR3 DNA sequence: TGTGCCAGCAGCTTAGCGAGTGGGGTCTCTGGAAACACCATATATTTT. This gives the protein CASSLASGVSGNTIYF.

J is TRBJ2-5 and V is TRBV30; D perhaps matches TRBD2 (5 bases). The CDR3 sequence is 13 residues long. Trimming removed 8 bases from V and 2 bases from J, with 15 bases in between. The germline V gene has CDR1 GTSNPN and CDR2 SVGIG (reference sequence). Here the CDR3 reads CAGSDSAQETQYF. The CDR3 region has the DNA TGTGCCGGGTCTGATAGCGCACAAGAGACCCAGTACTTC.

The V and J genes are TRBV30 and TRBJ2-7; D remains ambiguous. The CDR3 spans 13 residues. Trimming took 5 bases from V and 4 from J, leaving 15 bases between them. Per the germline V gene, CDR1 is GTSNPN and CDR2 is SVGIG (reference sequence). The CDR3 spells CAWFERPCYEQYF. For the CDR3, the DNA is TGTGCCTGGTTTGAGAGGCCTTGTTACGAGCAGTACTTC.